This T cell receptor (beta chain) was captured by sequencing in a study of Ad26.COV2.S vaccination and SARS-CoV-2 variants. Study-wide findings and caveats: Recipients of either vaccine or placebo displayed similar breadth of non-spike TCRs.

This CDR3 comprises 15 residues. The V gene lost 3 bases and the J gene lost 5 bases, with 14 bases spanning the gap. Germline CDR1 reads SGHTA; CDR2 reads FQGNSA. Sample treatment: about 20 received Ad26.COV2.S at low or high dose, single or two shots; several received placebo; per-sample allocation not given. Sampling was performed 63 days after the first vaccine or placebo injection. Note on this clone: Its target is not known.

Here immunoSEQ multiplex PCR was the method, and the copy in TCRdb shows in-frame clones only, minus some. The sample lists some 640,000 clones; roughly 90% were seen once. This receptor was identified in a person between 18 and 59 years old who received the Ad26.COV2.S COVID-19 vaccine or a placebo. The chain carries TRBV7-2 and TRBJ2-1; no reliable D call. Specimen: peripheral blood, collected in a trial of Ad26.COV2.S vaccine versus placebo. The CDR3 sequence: CASSFARSKNNEQFF. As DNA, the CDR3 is TGTGCCAGCAGCTTCGCTAGATCCAAAAACAATGAGCAGTTCTTC.